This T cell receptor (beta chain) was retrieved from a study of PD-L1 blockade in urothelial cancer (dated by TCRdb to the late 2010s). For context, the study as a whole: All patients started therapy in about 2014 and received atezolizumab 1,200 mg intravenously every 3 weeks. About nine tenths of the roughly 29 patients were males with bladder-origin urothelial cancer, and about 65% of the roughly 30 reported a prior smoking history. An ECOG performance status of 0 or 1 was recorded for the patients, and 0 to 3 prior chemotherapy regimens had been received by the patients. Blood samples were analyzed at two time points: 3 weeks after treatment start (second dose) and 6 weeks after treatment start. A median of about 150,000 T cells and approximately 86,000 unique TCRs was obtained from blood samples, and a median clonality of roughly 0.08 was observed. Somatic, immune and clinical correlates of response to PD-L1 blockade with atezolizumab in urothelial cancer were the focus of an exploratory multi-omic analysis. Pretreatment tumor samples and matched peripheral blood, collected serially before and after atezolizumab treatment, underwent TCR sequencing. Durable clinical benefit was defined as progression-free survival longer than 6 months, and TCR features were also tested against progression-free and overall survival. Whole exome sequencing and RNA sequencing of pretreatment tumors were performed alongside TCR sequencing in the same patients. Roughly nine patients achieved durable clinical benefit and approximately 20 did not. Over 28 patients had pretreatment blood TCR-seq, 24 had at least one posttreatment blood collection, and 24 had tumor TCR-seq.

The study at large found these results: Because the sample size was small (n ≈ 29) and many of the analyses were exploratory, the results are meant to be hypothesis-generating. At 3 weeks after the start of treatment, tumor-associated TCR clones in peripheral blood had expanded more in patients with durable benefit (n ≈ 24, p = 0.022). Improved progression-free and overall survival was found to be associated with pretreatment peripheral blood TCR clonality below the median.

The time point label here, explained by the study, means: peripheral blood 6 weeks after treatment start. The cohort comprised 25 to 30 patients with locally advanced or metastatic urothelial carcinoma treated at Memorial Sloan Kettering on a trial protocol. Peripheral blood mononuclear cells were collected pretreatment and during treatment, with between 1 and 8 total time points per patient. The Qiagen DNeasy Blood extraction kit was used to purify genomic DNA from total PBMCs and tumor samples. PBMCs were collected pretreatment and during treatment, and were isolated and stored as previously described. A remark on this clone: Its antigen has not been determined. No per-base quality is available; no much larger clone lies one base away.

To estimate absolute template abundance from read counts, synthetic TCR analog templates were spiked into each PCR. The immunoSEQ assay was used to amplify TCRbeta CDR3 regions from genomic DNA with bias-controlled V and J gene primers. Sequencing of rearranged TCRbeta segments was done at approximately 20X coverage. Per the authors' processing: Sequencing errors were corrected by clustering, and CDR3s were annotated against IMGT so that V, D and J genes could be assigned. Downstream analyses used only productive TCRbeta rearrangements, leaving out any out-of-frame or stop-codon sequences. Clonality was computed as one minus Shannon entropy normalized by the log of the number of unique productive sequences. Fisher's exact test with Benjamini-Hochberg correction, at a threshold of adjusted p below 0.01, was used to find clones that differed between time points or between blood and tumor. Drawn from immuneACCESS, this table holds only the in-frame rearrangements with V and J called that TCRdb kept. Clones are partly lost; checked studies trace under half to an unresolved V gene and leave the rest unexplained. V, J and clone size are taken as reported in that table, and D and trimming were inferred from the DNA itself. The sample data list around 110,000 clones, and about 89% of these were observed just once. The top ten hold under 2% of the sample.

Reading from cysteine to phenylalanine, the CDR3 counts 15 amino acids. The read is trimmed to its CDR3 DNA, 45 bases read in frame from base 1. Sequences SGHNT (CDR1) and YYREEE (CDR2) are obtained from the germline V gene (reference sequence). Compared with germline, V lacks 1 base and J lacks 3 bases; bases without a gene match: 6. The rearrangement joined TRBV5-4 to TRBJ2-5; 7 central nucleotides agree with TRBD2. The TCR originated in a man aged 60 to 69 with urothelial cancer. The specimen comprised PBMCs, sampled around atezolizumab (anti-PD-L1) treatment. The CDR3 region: CASSLSVAGEETQYF. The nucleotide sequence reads TGTGCCAGCAGCTTGTCTGTGGCGGGAGAAGAGACCCAGTACTTC.